This T cell receptor beta chain was obtained from a study of spatial heterogeneity in lung cancer. Study details: On average, each unique TCR and UMI combination appeared more than ten times in raw reads. Overall study findings and caveats: At tumor resection, ubiquitous expanded TCRs were detected in blood more often than later.

The table lists this clonotype with many counts. The antigen remains unidentified. The study tagged each TCR cDNA molecule with a unique molecular identifier. TCRdb re-called the 5' RACE reads with MiXCR, one entry per CDR3 protein. The sample lists under 25,000 distinct CDR3 sequences; over 8% were seen once. Trimming at V came to 3 bases and at J to 0 bases, leaving 5 bases not matched to a gene. The CDR3 consists of 14 residues. Germline CDR1 reads DFQATT; CDR2 reads SNEGSKA (reference sequence). Documented time point: blood at routine non-recurrence follow-up after resection. The authors sequenced whole RNA from tumor, nontumor lung or frozen PBMC without sorting.

Specimen: PBMCs, collected at follow-up. The V and J genes are TRBV20-1 and TRBJ2-7, with 7 bases that match TRBD2. This clonotype was obtained from a female donor with early-stage non-small cell lung cancer. The CDR3 region has the DNA TGCAGTGCTAGTCGGCCTAGCGGCTCCTACGAGCAGTACTTC. This sequence encodes CSASRPSGSYEQYF.